The TCR beta chain described here comes from a study of blood T cell repertoires in COVID-19. Study background: Acute and convalescent COVID-19 samples came from the United States, Italy and Spain. The cDNA or gDNA used as material had been derived from T cells, B-cell-depleted T cells, or PBMCs.

The germline gives CDR1 LNHDA, CDR2 SQIVND (reference sequence). The CDR3 is made up of 14 amino acids. V dropped 1 base and J dropped 6 bases, with 7 bases sitting between them. The Seattle site enrolled patients during active infection and followed them longitudinally. In the source study's methods: Amplification of reference gene primers was used by the study to estimate nucleated cell counts. Profiled with immunoSEQ multiplex PCR; TCRdb holds only in-frame clones, not every one. From that table come the V and J calls and clone size; the DNA was used to work out D and trimming. The sample includes a few hundred thousand clones, about 90% seen only once; the top ten take less than 3.5%.

V gene TRBV19 combines with J gene TRBJ1-6; D unresolved. The sequence came from a woman aged 25 to 45 with COVID-19, enrolled during active disease. The source material was peripheral blood. Written as DNA, the CDR3 is TGTGCCAGTAGTATAGGGAGACTTAATTCACCCCTCCACTTT. The encoded protein is CASSIGRLNSPLHF.